This T cell receptor (beta chain) is from a study of cytomegalovirus exposure and HLA in healthy donors. Primers for the PCR totalled 60 Vbeta and 13 Jbeta. The repertoire was sequenced with immunoSEQ multiplex PCR; TCRdb's copy has only in-frame clones and lacks some. The sample carries roughly 130,000 clones, 75% to 90% recorded once. The sample comprised PBMCs. This TCR was sampled from a woman in her 40s in good health and CMV-seronegative.

As DNA, the CDR3 is TGTGCCAGCAGCATCGACAGGGATAAAGCTGAAGCTTTCTTT. This translates into CASSIDRDKAEAFF. J is TRBJ1-1 and V is TRBV7-3; the match to TRBD1 covers 7 bases. The germline CDR1 and CDR2 sequences are SGHTA and FQGTGA. The V gene end was trimmed by 5 bases and the J gene end by 6 bases; junction bases not matched to a gene: 9. CDR3 length: 14 amino acids.